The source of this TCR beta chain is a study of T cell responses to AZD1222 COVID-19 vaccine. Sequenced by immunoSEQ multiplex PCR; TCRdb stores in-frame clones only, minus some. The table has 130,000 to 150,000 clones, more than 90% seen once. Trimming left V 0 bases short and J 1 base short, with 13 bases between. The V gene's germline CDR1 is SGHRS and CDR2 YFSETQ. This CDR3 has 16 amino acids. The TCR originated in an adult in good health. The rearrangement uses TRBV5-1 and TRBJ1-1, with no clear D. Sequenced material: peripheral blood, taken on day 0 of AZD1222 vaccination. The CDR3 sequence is CASSLVPGSRNTEAFF. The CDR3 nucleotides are TGCGCCAGCAGCTTGGTTCCGGGGTCCCGGAACACTGAAGCTTTCTTT.